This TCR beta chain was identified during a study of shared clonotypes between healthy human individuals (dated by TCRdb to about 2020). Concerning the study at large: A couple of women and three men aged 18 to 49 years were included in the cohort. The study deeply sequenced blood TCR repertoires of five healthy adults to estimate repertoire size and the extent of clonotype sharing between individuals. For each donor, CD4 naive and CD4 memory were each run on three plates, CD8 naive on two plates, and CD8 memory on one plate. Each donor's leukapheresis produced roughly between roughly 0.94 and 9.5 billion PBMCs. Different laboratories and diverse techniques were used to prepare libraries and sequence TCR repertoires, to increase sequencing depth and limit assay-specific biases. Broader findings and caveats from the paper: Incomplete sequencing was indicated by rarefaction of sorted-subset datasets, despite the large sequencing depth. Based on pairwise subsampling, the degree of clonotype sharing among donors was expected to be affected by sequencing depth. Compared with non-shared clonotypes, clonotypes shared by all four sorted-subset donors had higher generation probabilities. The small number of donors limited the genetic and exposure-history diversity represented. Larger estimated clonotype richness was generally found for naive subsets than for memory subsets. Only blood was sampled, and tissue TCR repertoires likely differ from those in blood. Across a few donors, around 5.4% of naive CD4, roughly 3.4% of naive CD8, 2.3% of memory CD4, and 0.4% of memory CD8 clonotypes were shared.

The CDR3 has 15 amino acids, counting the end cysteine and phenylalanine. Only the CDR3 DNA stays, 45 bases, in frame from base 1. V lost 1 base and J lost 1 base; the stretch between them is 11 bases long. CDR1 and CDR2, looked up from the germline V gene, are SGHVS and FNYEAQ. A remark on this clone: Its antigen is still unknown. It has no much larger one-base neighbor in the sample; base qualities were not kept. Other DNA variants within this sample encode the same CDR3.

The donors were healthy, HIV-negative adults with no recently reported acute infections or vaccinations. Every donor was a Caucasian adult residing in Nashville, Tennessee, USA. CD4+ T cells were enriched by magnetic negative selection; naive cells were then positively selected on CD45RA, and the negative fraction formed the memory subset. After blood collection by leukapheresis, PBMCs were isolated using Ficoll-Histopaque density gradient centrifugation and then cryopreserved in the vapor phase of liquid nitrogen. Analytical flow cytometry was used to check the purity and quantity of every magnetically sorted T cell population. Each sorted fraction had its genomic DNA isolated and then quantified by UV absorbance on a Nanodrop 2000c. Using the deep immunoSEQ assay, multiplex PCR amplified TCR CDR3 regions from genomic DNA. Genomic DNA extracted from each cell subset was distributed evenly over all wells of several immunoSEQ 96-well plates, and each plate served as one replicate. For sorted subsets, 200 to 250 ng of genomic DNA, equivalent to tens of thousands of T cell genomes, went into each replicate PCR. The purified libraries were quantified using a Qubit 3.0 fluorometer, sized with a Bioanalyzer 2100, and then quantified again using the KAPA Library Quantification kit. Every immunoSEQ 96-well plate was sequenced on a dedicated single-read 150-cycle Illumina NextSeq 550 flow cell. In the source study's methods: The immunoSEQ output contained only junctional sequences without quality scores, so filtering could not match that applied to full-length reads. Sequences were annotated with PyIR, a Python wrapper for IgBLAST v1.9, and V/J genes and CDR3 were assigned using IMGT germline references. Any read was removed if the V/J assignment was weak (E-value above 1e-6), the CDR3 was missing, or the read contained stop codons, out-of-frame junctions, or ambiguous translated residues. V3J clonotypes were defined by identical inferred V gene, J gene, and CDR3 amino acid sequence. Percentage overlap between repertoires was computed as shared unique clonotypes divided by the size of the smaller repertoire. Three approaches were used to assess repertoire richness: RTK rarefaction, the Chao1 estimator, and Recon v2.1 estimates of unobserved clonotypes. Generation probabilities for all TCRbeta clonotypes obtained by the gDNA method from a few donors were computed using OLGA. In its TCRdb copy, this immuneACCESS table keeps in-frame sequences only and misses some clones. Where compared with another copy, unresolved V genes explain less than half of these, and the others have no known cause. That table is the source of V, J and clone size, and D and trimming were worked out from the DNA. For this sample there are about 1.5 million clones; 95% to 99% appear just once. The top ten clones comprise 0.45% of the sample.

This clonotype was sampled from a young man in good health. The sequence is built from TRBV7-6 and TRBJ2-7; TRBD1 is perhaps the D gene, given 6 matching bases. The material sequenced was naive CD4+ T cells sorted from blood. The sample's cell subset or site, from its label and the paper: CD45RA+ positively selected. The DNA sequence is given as TGTGCCAGCAGCTTAGAAGGGGGACGATCCTACGAGCAGTACTTC. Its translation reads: CASSLEGGRSYEQYF. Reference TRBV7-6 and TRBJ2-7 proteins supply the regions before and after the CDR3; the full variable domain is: GAGVSQSPRYKVTKRGQDVALRCDPISGHVSLYWYRQALGQGPEFLTYFNYEAQQDKSGLPNDRFSAERPEGSISTLTIQRTEQRDSAMYRCASSLEGGRSYEQYFGPGTRLTVT.